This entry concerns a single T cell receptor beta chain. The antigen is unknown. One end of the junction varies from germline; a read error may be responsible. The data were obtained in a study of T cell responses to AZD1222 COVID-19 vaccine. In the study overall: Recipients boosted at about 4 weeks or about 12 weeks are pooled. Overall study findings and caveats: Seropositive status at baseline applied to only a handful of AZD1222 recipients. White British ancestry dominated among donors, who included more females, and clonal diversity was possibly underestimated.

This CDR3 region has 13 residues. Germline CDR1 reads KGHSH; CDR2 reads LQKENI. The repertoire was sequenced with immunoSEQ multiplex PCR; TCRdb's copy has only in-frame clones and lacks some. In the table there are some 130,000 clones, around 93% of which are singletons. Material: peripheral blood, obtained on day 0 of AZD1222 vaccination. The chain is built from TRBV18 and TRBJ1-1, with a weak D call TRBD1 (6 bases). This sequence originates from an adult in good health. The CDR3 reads CASSPQGNTEAFF. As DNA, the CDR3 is TGTGCCAGCTCCCCACAGGGGAACACTGAAGCTTTCTTT.